A selection of T cell receptor beta chains follows, all from one sample in a study of OX40 agonist ivuxolimab in advanced cancers. Clones were read by immunoSEQ multiplex PCR, and TCRdb kept only the in-frame ones, dropping some. This table has 79,000 or so clones, approximately 85% appearing once. The sample here was CD4+ or CD8+ T cells sorted from blood, taken in a trial of the OX40 agonist ivuxolimab. These receptors came from an adult with an advanced solid tumor such as melanoma, head and neck, liver or kidney cancer. The CDR3 runs from the conserved cysteine through the conserved F or W. The D gene is left open where the match is weak. Clone size appears in some rows only: once, few, many, or a class for an expanded clone.

d_call j_call v_call clone_size cdr3_nt cdr3_aa
NA TRBJ2-7 TRBV20-1 NA TGCAGTGCTAGCCGAGACTACGAGCAGTACTTC CSASRDYEQYF
TRBD1 TRBJ2-7 TRBV7-9 NA TGTGCCAGCAGCTTAGGGTGGCGGGACAGGGACGAGCAGTACTTC CASSLGWRDRDEQYF
NA TRBJ2-3 TRBV18 NA TGTGCCAGCTCGATGGGACCCAGGGGCACAGATACGCAGTATTTT CASSMGPRGTDTQYF
NA TRBJ1-2 TRBV6-6 NA TGTGCCAGCAGCTCAGGGTCTACTCTCCATGGCTACACCTTC CASSSGSTLHGYTF
NA TRBJ1-5 TRBV7-2 NA TGTGCCAGCAGCCCTCTGTGGAATCAGCCCCAGCATTTT CASSPLWNQPQHF
NA TRBJ1-1 TRBV6-5 NA TGTGCCAGCAGTTGGGACACTAAGCCGGGCACTGAAGCTTTCTTT CASSWDTKPGTEAFF
NA TRBJ2-7 TRBV7-2 once TGTGCCAGCAGCTTCCGGGGGTCCGACTACGAGCAGTACTTC CASSFRGSDYEQYF
NA TRBJ2-5 TRBV7-6 NA TGTGCCAGCAGCAAGAGACAGAAAGAGACCCAGTACTTC CASSKRQKETQYF
NA TRBJ2-5 TRBV5-6 NA TGTGCCAGCAGCTTGGGACGACACCAAGAGACCCAGTACTTC CASSLGRHQETQYF
NA TRBJ2-2 TRBV2 NA TGTGCCAGCAGTGAATTACCTGCGAACACCGGGGAGCTGTTTTTT CASSELPANTGELFF